This T cell receptor beta chain was sequenced for a study of blood T cell repertoires in COVID-19. The wider study: Material from acute and convalescent COVID-19 was sourced from the United States, Italy and Spain.

CDR1 and CDR2 (germline): SGHRS, YFSETQ. The CDR3 loop spans 14 amino acids. With 0 bases removed from V and 0 bases from J, the gap between germline ends came to 7 bases. Those designated as exposed participants met a COVID-19 case within 2 weeks before study entry. Original processing methods: Estimates of nucleated cell counts were drawn from the amplification of reference gene primers. This table comes from immunoSEQ multiplex PCR, and its TCRdb copy is limited to in-frame clones, with some not included. Clone size and V and J calls were adopted from that table, with D and trimming inferred from the DNA. This sample carries over 350,000 clones, 91% of them seen once, and the ten largest clones take over 0.7%. To note about this clone: This specimen includes other DNA sequences encoding the same CDR3.

The chain joins TRBV5-1 to TRBJ2-7, with D perhaps matching TRBD2 (6 bases). Sequencing was carried out using PBMCs or T cells enriched from blood (not recorded which). The receptor comes from a woman in her thirties or forties who had been exposed to COVID-19. This CDR3 is CASSLVGGSYEQYF. The CDR3 nucleotides read TGCGCCAGCAGCTTGGTCGGGGGCTCCTACGAGCAGTACTTC.